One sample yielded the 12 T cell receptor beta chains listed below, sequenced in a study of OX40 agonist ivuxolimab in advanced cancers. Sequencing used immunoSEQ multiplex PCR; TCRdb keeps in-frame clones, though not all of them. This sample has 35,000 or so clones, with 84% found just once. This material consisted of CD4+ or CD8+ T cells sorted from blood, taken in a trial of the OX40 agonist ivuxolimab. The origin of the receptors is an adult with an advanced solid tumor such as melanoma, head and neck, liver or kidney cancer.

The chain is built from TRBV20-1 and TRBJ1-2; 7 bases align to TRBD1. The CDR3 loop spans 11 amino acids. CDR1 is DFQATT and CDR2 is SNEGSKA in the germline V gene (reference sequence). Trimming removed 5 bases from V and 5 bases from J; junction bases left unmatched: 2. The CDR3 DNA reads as TGCAGTGCTTCAGGGGGGTATGGCTACACCTTC. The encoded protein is CSASGGYGYTF.

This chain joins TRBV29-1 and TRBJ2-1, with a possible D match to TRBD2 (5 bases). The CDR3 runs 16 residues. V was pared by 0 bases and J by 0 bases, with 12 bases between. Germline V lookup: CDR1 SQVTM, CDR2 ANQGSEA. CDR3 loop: CSVEDLGESSYNEQFF. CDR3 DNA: TGCAGCGTTGAAGATCTTGGGGAGAGCTCCTACAATGAGCAGTTCTTC.

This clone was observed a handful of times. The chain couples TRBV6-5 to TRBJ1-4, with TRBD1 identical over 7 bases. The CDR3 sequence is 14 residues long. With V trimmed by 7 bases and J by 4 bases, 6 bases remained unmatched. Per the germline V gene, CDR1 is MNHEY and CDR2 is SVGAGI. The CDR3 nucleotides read TGTGCCAGCATCTCCGGGACAGATAATGAAAAACTGTTTTTT. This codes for CASISGTDNEKLFF.

The chain's CDR3 is CASSFGLPNNEQFF. The DNA for the CDR3 is TGTGCCAGCAGTTTCGGGCTCCCAAACAATGAGCAGTTCTTC. The J gene is TRBJ2-1, the V gene TRBV6-5; D ambiguous. CDR3 length: 14 residues. Germline loops: CDR1 MNHEY, CDR2 SVGAGI. Deletions cut 4 bases from V and 5 bases from J, with 12 bases between.

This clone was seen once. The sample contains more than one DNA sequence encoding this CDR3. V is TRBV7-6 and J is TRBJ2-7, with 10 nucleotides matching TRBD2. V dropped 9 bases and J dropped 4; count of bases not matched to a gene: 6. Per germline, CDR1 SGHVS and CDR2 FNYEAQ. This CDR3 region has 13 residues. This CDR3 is CASSLAGEYEQYF. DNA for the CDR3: TGTGCCAGTAGCCTAGCGGGAGAATACGAGCAGTACTTC.

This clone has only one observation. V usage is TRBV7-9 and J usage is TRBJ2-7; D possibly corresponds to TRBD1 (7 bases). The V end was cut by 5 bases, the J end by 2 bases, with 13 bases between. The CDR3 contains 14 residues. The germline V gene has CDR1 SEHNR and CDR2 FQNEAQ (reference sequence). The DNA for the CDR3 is TGTGCCAGCAGCCCACAGGGGAGGACCTACGAGCAGTACTTC. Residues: CASSPQGRTYEQYF.

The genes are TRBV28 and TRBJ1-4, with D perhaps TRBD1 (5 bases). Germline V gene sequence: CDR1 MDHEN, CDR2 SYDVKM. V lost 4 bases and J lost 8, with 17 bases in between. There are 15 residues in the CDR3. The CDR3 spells CASSSRTGWGEKLFF. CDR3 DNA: TGTGCCAGCAGTTCCCGGACGGGATGGGGGGAAAAACTGTTTTTT.

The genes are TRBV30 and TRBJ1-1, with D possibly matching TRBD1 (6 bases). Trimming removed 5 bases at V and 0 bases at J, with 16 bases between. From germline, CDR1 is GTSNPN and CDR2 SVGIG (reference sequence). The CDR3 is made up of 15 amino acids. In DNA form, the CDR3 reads TGTGCCTGGGGAAAGCCGGACAGATTGAACACTGAAGCTTTCTTT. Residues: CAWGKPDRLNTEAFF. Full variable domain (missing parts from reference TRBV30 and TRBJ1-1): SQTIHQWPATLVQPVGSPLSLECTVEGTSNPNLYWYRQAAGRGLQLLFYSVGIGQISSEVPQNLSASRPQDRQFILSSKKLLLSDSGFYLCAWGKPDRLNTEAFFGQGTRLTVV.

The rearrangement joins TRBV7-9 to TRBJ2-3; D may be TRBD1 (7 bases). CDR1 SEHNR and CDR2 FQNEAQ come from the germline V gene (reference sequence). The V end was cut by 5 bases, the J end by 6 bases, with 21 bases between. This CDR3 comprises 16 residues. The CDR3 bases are TGTGCCAGCAGCGGTTATATCGGAGGGGGCGGGGATACGCAGTATTTT. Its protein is CASSGYIGGGGDTQYF.

The CDR3 region is CASSGRGSYEQYF. The CDR3 region has the DNA TGTGCCAGCAGCGGGAGGGGGTCCTACGAGCAGTACTTC. The chain has TRBV9 and TRBJ2-7; perhaps D is TRBD1 or TRBD2 (6 bases each). V lost 3 bases, J lost 1 base, and 8 bases lay in between. The CDR3 covers 13 residues. Germline values: CDR1 SGDLS, CDR2 YYNGEE.

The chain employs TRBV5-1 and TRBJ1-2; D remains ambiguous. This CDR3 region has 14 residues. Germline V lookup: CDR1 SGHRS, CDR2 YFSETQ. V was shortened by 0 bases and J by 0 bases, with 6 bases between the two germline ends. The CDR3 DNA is TGCGCCAGCAGCTTGGGGGAAGCTAACTATGGCTACACCTTC. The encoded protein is CASSLGEANYGYTF. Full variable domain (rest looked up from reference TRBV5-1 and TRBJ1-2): KAGVTQTPRYLIKTRGQQVTLSCSPISGHRSVSWYQQTPGQGLQFLFEYFSETQRNKGNFPGRFSGRQFSNSRSEMNVSTLELGDSALYLCASSLGEANYGYTFGSGTRLTVV.

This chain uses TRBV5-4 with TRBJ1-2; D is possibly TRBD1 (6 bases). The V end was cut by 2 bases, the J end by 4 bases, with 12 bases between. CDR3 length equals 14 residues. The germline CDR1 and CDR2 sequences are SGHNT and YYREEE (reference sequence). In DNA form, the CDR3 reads TGTGCCAGCAGCTTTCGGGGGCTGGCCTATGGCTACACCTTC. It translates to CASSFRGLAYGYTF.